This T cell receptor beta chain was retrieved from a study of vaccination and CD4 T cells after COVID-19. This CDR3 spans 15 amino acids. V dropped 1 base and J dropped 5 bases, with 9 bases sitting between them. On this clonotype itself: Antigen: not known.

Oncomine TCR Beta short-read sequencing was applied to DNA from cultured CD4+ T cells. In TCRdb, the PCR reads were re-called with MiXCR into one record per CDR3 protein. The sample shows over 20,000 distinct CDR3 sequences, less than 35% of them seen only once. Time point meaning: late sampling 161 to 241 days after vaccination in a few convalescent patients. The sample's treatment: approximately 9-day PBMC culture with coronavirus spike peptide pools or control peptides (ViraFEST assay). The receptor comes from a human donor who had recovered from COVID-19. This specimen consisted of CD4+ T cells from blood, cultured in vitro, obtained about 7 months after SARS-CoV-2 vaccination. The rearrangement links TRBV23-1 to TRBJ1-6; D call uncertain. TRBV23-1 is marked as an open reading frame, function uncertain. The CDR3 coding sequence is TGCGCCAGCAGTCAATGCCGCGAGGATAATTCACCCCTCCACTTT. Residues: CASSQCREDNSPLHF.